Shown below are 20 T cell receptor beta chains from a single sample sequenced in a study of CD8+CD57+ T cells in acquired aplastic anemia. Genomic DNA was employed as the template in profiling TCR beta VDJ and CDR3. TCRdb called the reads again in MiXCR, with one record for every CDR3 protein. The sample records around 200,000 distinct CDR3 sequences, around 50% being singletons. The sequencing sample was made of sorted CD4+, CD8+, or CD8+CD57+ T cells (not recorded which) from PBMCs. Receptors were obtained from a human donor in good health, serving as a control.

The chain uses TRBV2 and TRBJ2-7; D gene ambiguous. In germline, CDR1 is SNHLY, CDR2 FYNNEI. V was shortened by 4 bases and J by 0 bases, with 7 bases between the two germline ends. This CDR3 comprises 13 residues. The CDR3 region is CASSGEPSYEQYV. As DNA, the CDR3 is TGTGCCAGCAGTGGGGAACCCTCCTACGAGCAGTACGTC.

This clonotype was recorded many times. J is TRBJ2-5 and V is TRBV7-8; a weak D match, TRBD2 (5 bases). Trimming left V 5 bases short and J 2 bases short, with 12 bases between. The CDR3 runs to 14 residues. The germline V gene encodes CDR1 SGHVS and CDR2 FQNEAQ. The chain's CDR3 is CASSPPTIQETQYF. The CDR3 nucleotides read TGTGCCAGCAGCCCACCGACTATTCAAGAGACCCAGTACTTC.

V gene TRBV7-6 combines with J gene TRBJ1-1; D is uncertain. CDR3 length equals 13 residues. CDR1 is SGHVS and CDR2 is FNYEAQ in the germline V gene. Trimming took 6 bases from V and 4 from J, leaving 12 bases between them. The CDR3 reads CASSAGVGTEAFF. The DNA of the CDR3 is TGTGCCAGCAGTGCGGGAGTGGGCACTGAAGCTTTCTTT.

The V call is TRBV6-5, the J call TRBJ2-5; the match to TRBD2 covers 8 bases. V lost 6 bases to trimming and J lost 3 bases; unmatched junction nucleotides: 9. The CDR3 extends over 15 amino acids. Germline V gene sequence: CDR1 MNHEY, CDR2 SVGAGI. In nucleotides, the CDR3 is TGTGCCAGCAGGCCACCGGGAGGGCCTAAAGAGACCCAGTACTTC. Translated, it gives CASRPPGGPKETQYF.

The chain employs TRBV10-3 and TRBJ1-2, with D hard to call. Germline assignment: CDR1 ENHRY and CDR2 SYGVKD. The CDR3 loop spans 14 amino acids. Deletions cut 4 bases from V and 3 bases from J, with 12 bases between. The DNA for the CDR3 is TGTGCCATCAGTGGGAAAAACCGCGACTATGGCTACACCTTC. Translating gives CAISGKNRDYGYTF.

The chain is built from TRBV6-2 or TRBV6-3 and TRBJ1-2; no clear D. Trimming removed 0 bases at V and 5 bases at J, with 7 bases between. The CDR3 is 13 residues long. CDR1 and CDR2 from the germline V gene are MNHEY and SVGEGT. The CDR3 coding sequence is TGTGCCAGCAGTTACTCGCAAGGATATGGCTACACCTTC. The encoded protein is CASSYSQGYGYTF.

By share, this clonotype ranks as medium-sized. The J gene is TRBJ1-2, the V gene TRBV2; D remains unclear. The ends were cut back, 4 bases at V and 5 bases at J, with 8 bases in the middle. Per the germline V gene, CDR1 is SNHLY and CDR2 is FYNNEI. This CDR3 is 12 amino acids long. The CDR3 region is CASSGDVYGYTF. CDR3 nucleotide sequence: TGTGCCAGCAGTGGGGATGTGTATGGCTACACCTTC. The entire variable domain, with the rest obtained from reference TRBV2 and TRBJ1-2, is as follows: EPEVTQTPSHQVTQMGQEVILRCVPISNHLYFYWYRQILGQKVEFLVSFYNNEISEKSEIFDDQFSVERPDGSNFTLKIRSTKLEDSAMYFCASSGDVYGYTFGSGTRLTVV.

Only a few counts were recorded for this clonotype. The rearrangement links TRBV2 to TRBJ2-7, with D perhaps TRBD1 or TRBD2 (5 bases each). Trimming cost V 5 bases and J 5 bases, with 16 bases left between them. Per the germline V gene, CDR1 is SNHLY and CDR2 is FYNNEI. The CDR3 has 14 amino acids. The CDR3 DNA is TGTGCCAGCAGTAGGGACCAAGGCGCCCACGAGCAGTACTTC. Translated: CASSRDQGAHEQYF.

This clonotype has only a few counts. The gene calls are TRBV10-2 and TRBJ2-2, with D perhaps TRBD1 (6 bases). Germline V gene sequence: CDR1 WSHSY, CDR2 SAAADI. Trimming took off 6 bases at V and 7 bases at J, with 15 bases between the two ends. The CDR3 extends over 14 amino acids. The chain's CDR3 is CASRALTGIGELFF. CDR3 sequence (DNA): TGCGCCAGCAGGGCCCTAACAGGGATCGGGGAGCTGTTTTTT.

Details on this clonotype: The germline gene is not matched at one end of the junction; a read error may be the cause. The genes are TRBV20-1 and TRBJ2-1, with a weak D call TRBD1 (6 bases). Germline V lookup: CDR1 DFQATT, CDR2 SNEGSKA (reference sequence). The CDR3 extends over 14 amino acids. DNA of the CDR3: TGCAATGCTAGAATAGGGACAACAACTAATGAGCAGTTCTTC. Translation gives CNARIGTTTNEQFF.

The rearrangement links TRBV7-2 to TRBJ2-7, with 16 bases lining up with TRBD2. Germline trimming cut 5 bases from V and 10 bases from J; bases unmatched to any gene: 11. CDR1 is SGHTA and CDR2 is FQGNSA in the germline V gene. CDR3 length equals 16 residues. The CDR3: CASSPSGTSGGAEQYF. The CDR3 DNA reads TGTGCCAGCAGCCCCAGTGGGACTAGCGGGGGGGCGGAACAGTACTTC.

Many counts were recorded for this clonotype. The chain recombines TRBV11-1 with TRBJ2-7; TRBD1 aligns across 7 bases. Trimming cost V 5 bases and J 3 bases; bases outside gene matches: 13. The germline gives CDR1 SGHAT, CDR2 FQDESV (reference sequence). The CDR3 runs to 16 residues. The CDR3 is CASSPSPGGPYYEQYF. In DNA form, the CDR3 reads TGTGCCAGCAGCCCCTCCCCAGGGGGACCTTACTACGAGCAGTACTTC.

The chain is built from TRBV25-1 and TRBJ2-3; perhaps TRBD2 as D (6 bases). V shed 5 bases and J shed 2 bases, with 14 bases lying between them. The CDR3 is 15 residues long. In germline, CDR1 is MGHDK, CDR2 SYGVNS. This CDR3 is CASSRASAHTDTQYF. Here the CDR3 DNA reads TGTGCCAGCAGTAGAGCTAGCGCACACACAGATACGCAGTATTTT.

The chain uses TRBV7-8 and TRBJ1-6; 8 bases fit TRBD1. The CDR3 totals 14 residues. From germline, CDR1 is SGHVS and CDR2 FQNEAQ. J lost 9 bases, V lost 3 bases, and 4 bases had no gene match. DNA for the CDR3: TGTGCCAGCAGCTTGACAGGGGAAAGTTCACCCCTCCACTTT. It yields the protein CASSLTGESSPLHF. Filled out from reference TRBV7-8 and TRBJ1-6, the complete variable domain reads GAGVSQSPRYKVAKRGQDVALRCDPISGHVSLFWYQQALGQGPEFLTYFQNEAQLDKSGLPSDRFFAERPEGSVSTLKIQRTQQEDSAVYLCASSLTGESSPLHFGNGTRLTVT.

This clonotype was picked up one time. V gene TRBV7-2 combines with J gene TRBJ2-3, with D unclear. Germline V gene sequence: CDR1 SGHTA, CDR2 FQGNSA. Trimming took off 0 bases at V and 11 bases at J, with 12 bases between the two ends. This CDR3 is 13 amino acids long. In DNA, the CDR3 is TGTGCCAGCAGCTTAGCGGGTAACAATGAGCAGTATTTT. As protein: CASSLAGNNEQYF.

The chain couples TRBV24-1 to TRBJ2-1; maybe TRBD1 (5 bases). Trimming took 4 bases from V and 4 from J, leaving 10 bases between them. Germline V gene data show CDR1 as KGHDR and CDR2 as SFDVKD. This CDR3 is built from 14 residues. CDR3 coding DNA: TGTGCCACCAGTGACGCAGACAGATACAATGAGCAGTTCTTC. Its translation: CATSDADRYNEQFF.

The chain employs TRBV7-8 and TRBJ2-7; D is unclear. The germline V and J ends were trimmed by 2 bases and 3 bases, with 8 bases remaining between them. Germline V gives CDR1 SGHVS, CDR2 FQNEAQ. There are 13 residues in the CDR3. This CDR3 reads CASSLQTLYEQYF. The CDR3 DNA reads TGTGCCAGCAGCTTACAAACCCTCTACGAGCAGTACTTC.

Of note for this clonotype: No conserved phenylalanine or tryptophan ends this CDR3, so it is likely a read error. Because the CDR3's place on the DNA is in doubt, the DNA is left out and the CDR3 is given as listed by TCRdb. The rearrangement links TRBV20-1 to TRBJ2-7. Germline loops: CDR1 DFQATT, CDR2 SNEGSKA (reference sequence). The CDR3 has 8 residues if both end residues are counted. CDR3 region: CSATPTLR.

This clonotype was detected once. This chain connects TRBV20-1 to TRBJ2-1; D unresolved. The germline V gene encodes CDR1 DFQATT and CDR2 SNEGSKA (reference sequence). The CDR3 length is 12 residues. V dropped 6 bases and J dropped 6 bases, with 12 bases sitting between them. The CDR3 nucleotides are TGCAGTGCCCAAGCCCTTAGCAATGAGCAGTTCTTC. This sequence encodes CSAQALSNEQFF.

The chain joins TRBV7-6 to TRBJ1-6; D perhaps matches TRBD1 (5 bases). Deletions cut 5 bases from V and 6 bases from J, with 11 bases between. The germline CDR1 and CDR2 sequences are SGHVS and FNYEAQ. The CDR3 totals 14 residues. The CDR3 loop is CASSPGGVNSPLHF. CDR3 DNA: TGTGCCAGCAGCCCCGGGGGAGTTAATTCACCCCTCCACTTT.